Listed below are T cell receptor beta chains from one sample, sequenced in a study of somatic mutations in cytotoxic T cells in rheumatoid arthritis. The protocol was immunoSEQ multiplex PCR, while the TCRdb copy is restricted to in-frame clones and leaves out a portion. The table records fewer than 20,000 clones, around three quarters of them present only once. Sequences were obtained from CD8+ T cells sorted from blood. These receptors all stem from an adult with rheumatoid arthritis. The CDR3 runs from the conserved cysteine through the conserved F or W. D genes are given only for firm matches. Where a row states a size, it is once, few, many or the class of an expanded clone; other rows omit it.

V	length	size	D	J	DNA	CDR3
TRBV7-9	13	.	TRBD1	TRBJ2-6	TGTGCCAGCAGCTCGGACAGGGTGGACGTCCTGACTTTC	CASSSDRVDVLTF
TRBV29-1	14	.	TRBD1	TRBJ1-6	TGCAGCGTTACAACAGGGGGCCTAAATTCACCCCTCCACTTT	CSVTTGGLNSPLHF
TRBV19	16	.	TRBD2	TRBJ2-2	TGTGCCAGTAGTCGGGGGGGGTGGGAGAACACCGGGGAGCTGTTTTTT	CASSRGGWENTGELFF
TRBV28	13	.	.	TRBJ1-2	TGTGCCAGCAGTTTAGCGGCCTCCTATGGCTACACCTTC	CASSLAASYGYTF
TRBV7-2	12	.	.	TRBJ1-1	TGTGCCAGCAGCTTCCGGGAAACTGAAGCTTTCTTT	CASSFRETEAFF
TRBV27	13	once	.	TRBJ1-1	TGTGCCAGCAGCACCAGAACGGGCGCTGAAGCTTTCTTT	CASSTRTGAEAFF
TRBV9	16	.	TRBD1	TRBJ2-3	TGTGCCAGCAGCCCCCGGACAGGCGCTAGCACAGATACGCAGTATTTT	CASSPRTGASTDTQYF
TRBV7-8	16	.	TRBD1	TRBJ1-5	TGTGCCAGCAGCCCACGACAGGGTGCGGGCAATCAGCCCCAGCATTTT	CASSPRQGAGNQPQHF
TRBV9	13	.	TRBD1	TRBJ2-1	TGTGCCAGCAGCGCGACAGGGGGTAATGAGCAGTTCTTC	CASSATGGNEQFF
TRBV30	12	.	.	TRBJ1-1	TGTGCCTGGAGTGTAGGTAAGGGGGAAGCTTTCTTT	CAWSVGKGEAFF
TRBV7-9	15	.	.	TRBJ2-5	TGTGCCAGCAGCTTTGGTGGGGACTTCCGGGAGACCCAGTACTTC	CASSFGGDFRETQYF
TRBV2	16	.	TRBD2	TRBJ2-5	TGTGCCAGCCGACGGACTAGCGGGGTTTCGGGAGAGACCCAGTACTTC	CASRRTSGVSGETQYF
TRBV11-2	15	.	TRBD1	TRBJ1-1	TGTGCCAGCAGCGGTACCGGGACAGGGAACACTGAAGCTTTCTTT	CASSGTGTGNTEAFF
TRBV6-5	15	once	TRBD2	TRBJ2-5	TGTGCCAGCAGTTTAAGCGGGGGGATCCAAGAGACCCAGTACTTC	CASSLSGGIQETQYF
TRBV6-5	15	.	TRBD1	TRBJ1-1	TGTGCCAGCAGTTACGGGACAGGCTTGAACACTGAAGCTTTCTTT	CASSYGTGLNTEAFF
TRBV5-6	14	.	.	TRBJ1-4	TGTGCCAGCAGCCGGGACGTGGGGAATGAAAAACTGTTTTTT	CASSRDVGNEKLFF
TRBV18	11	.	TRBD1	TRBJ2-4	TGTGCCAGCTCACCACCAGAGGGGGCGGACTTC	CASSPPEGADF
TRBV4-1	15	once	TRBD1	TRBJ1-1	TGCGCCAGCAGCCAAAGAGGACAGGCGAACACTGAAGCTTTCTTT	CASSQRGQANTEAFF
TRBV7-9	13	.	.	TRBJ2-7	TGTGCCAGCAGGCGAATGGACAGTTACGAGCAGTACTTC	CASRRMDSYEQYF
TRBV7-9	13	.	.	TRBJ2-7	TGTGCCAGCACGCCTGGCCTGGCCTACGAGCAGTACTTC	CASTPGLAYEQYF
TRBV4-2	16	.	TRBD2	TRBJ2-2	TGTGCCAGCAGCCAAGTCACTAGCGGGGGCACCGGGGAGCTGTTTTTT	CASSQVTSGGTGELFF
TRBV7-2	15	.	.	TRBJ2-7	TGTGCCAGCAGCCCTAATTACTTAGACGGCTACGAGCAGTACTTC	CASSPNYLDGYEQYF
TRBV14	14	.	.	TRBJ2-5	TGTGCCAGCAGCCCGGGCAGTTCGATCGAGACCCAGTACTTC	CASSPGSSIETQYF
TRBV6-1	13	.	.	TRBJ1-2	TGTGCCAGCGGTGGCAGGGTTTTTTATGGCTACACCTTC	CASGGRVFYGYTF
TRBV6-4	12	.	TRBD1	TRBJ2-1	TGTGCCAGCGGGGACAGTGTTAGGGAGCAGTTCTTC	CASGDSVREQFF
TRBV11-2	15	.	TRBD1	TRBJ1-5	TGTGCCAGCAGCCCTGCCCAGGGGGGCCATCAGCCCCAGCATTTT	CASSPAQGGHQPQHF
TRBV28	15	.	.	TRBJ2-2	TGTGCCAGCAGTTTATGGCGAAGTTCCACCGGGGAGCTGTTTTTT	CASSLWRSSTGELFF
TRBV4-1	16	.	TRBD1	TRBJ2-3	TGCGCCAGCAGCCACCGGGACAGGGGTAGCACAGATACGCAGTATTTT	CASSHRDRGSTDTQYF
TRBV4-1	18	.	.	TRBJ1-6	TGCGCCAGCAGCCAAGGGGACCCTCGGAGCTCCTATAATTCACCCCTCCACTTT	CASSQGDPRSSYNSPLHF
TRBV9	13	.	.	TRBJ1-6	TGTGCCAGCAGCGCGGGTATTGATTCACCCCTCCACTTT	CASSAGIDSPLHF
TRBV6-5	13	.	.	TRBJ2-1	TGTGCCAGCAGTTACACCGACAGGAGTGAGCAGTTCTTC	CASSYTDRSEQFF
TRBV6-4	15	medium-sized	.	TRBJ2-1	TGTGCCAGCAGCAGCCAGGGGGGGGATTCCAATGAGCAGTTCTTC	CASSSQGGDSNEQFF
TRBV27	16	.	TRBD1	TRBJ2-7	TGTGCCAGCAGCCTTAGAACAGGGGGCCAGTCCTACGAGCAGTACTTC	CASSLRTGGQSYEQYF
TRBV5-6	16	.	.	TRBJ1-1	TGTGCCAGCAGCCTGGGCGTGCAGGCGAGGAACACTGAAGCTTTCTTT	CASSLGVQARNTEAFF